This T cell receptor (beta chain) was recovered during a study of human T cells and chemical hapten exposure. Study at large: Application of 0.01% DPC to the upper back was done by patch test, with a reading at 6 days.

Separate cDNA molecules received unique molecular identifiers, which the library attached to them. TCRdb used MiXCR to reprocess the RACE reads, holding one entry per CDR3 protein. This table has about 340,000 distinct CDR3 sequences, about 7% appearing once. On this clonotype itself: Its specificity is unknown.

Study findings and constraints: TCRs exceeding a frequency of 1 in 1000 stayed unchanged under DPC sensitization. Patch test score showed a positive correlation with PT1 expanded TCR counts.

V was clipped by 3 bases and J by 4 bases, with 9 bases between them. This CDR3 has 12 residues. Germline V gene sequence: CDR1 DFQATT, CDR2 SNEGSKA (reference sequence). Time point here: patch test 1, 2 weeks after DPC sensitization. The treatment was: therapeutic diphenylcyclopropenone sensitization with weekly scalp DPC. The clonotype originates from a woman younger than 35 with alopecia areata. Some clones in this sample may be carry-over from other donors' samples. V and J are TRBV20-1 and TRBJ1-2; D perhaps matches TRBD1 (5 bases). The sample was whole blood, taken in connection with sensitization to the hapten diphenylcyclopropenone (DPC). The CDR3 reads CSASGRVYGYTF. The CDR3 region has the DNA TGCAGTGCTAGTGGCAGGGTCTATGGCTACACCTTC.